This T cell receptor beta chain came from a study of human T cells and chemical hapten exposure (dated by TCRdb to the early 2020s). In terms of the full investigation: For sensitization, 2% DPC in acetone was applied to a 2 cm by 2 cm area of upper inner arm skin. Alopecia areata with under or over 50% scalp involvement, alopecia totalis and alopecia universalis were represented in the patient cohort, which was mostly female. Throughout the approximately 22-week study period, patients were also given weekly therapeutic DPC doses on the scalp. Blood samples were taken from patients before sensitization (week 0) and then at 2, 6 and about 24 weeks after DPC sensitization. The libraries were sequenced as a pool, and the TCR yield per sample differed mostly because of small variations in library volumes within the pool. Approximately 28 alopecia patients provided blood for TCR sequencing at one to four time points (pre-sensitization, 2, 6 and 24 weeks). This study followed changes in the peripheral blood TCR repertoire in vivo during primary and secondary sensitization of alopecia patients to the hapten diphenylcyclopropenone (DPC). Patch tests used Finn chambers with 0.01% DPC on the upper back, scored after 6 days by International Contact Dermatitis Research Group standards.

Paper-wide results and their limitations: Patch test score was positively correlated with the number of PT1 expanded TCRs, with significance at thresholds 8, 16 and 32 but not at 4. After repeated subsampling, the strength of the expansion versus patch-test correlation and the threshold at which it became significant changed. DPC sensitization did not change how many TCRs were above 1 in 1000 frequency, and no evidence was found of alterations in global repertoire structure. All patients had alopecia, a presumed autoimmune disease, so their immune response might differ from that of healthy individuals. Expanded TCRs formed significantly more large CDR3 similarity clusters than pre-sensitization or healthy control sets, consistent with antigen-driven responses.

The time point label, as the study defines it: patch test 2, 6 weeks after DPC sensitization. What this sample's treatment or condition label stands for: therapeutic diphenylcyclopropenone sensitization with weekly scalp DPC. Blood at each patch-test visit was drawn before the patch test was applied. Patients were considered eligible if aged 18 to 70, diagnosed with alopecia and deemed suitable for DPC therapy, and patients were excluded if pregnant. Unfractionated whole blood was collected in Tempus Blood RNA tubes, and total RNA was extracted from that blood. Receptor libraries were prepared by RACE. These reads were obtained on a NextSeq 500. Library preparation attached unique molecular identifiers to individual cDNA molecules for quantitative, reproducible TCR counting. For every blood RNA sample, sequencing covered both the TCR alpha and TCR beta chains. In the source study's methods: A median of roughly 99,000 TCRs per sample was observed, with a range of about 20,000 to 690,600. The Decombinator software suite was used to annotate V, J and CDR3 in the TCR reads. For the PS versus PT1 abundance plots, all samples were subsampled to the same number of TCRs (28,000). Expanded TCRs were defined as absent before sensitization and observed at least eight times at the 2-week time point. Starting from the raw public reads, TCRdb applied fastp trimming at Q25, assembled clones with MiXCR and retained in-frame beta chains. When rows share a CDR3 protein, they turn into one entry using the most common DNA and genes. TCRdb's processing, not the authors', yielded these V and J calls. The sample table shows a few hundred thousand distinct CDR3 sequences, and over 6% are seen once. The ten largest clones capture about 5.4% of the sample.

This clonotype has just a few counts. The antigen it recognizes is unknown. No base-level quality is on record; no much larger clone is a single base apart. The germline V gene specifies SQVTM as CDR1 and ANQGSEA as CDR2. The CDR3 contains 16 residues, cysteine and phenylalanine counted. The DNA shown is the 48-base CDR3, in frame from base 1. Cut back by 7 bases and 0 bases, the V and J ends lie 19 bases apart. This clonotype was sampled from a woman aged 18-30 years with alopecia areata. Some clones in this sample may be carry-over from other donors' samples. The rearranged segments are TRBV29-1 and TRBJ2-1, and the D gene may be TRBD1, 6 bases matching. Here the sequenced sample was whole blood, taken in connection with sensitization to the hapten diphenylcyclopropenone (DPC). The CDR3 protein is CSALTWDTHSYNEQFF. The nucleotide sequence reads as follows: TGCAGCGCCCTTACTTGGGACACCCACTCCTACAATGAGCAGTTCTTC.